This paragraph covers one T cell receptor beta chain sequence. Its antigen is unidentified. The data were taken from a study of beta chain features in type 1 diabetes. The study's findings and limits: In all four CD4+ subsets, TCRB CDR3 length was significantly, moderately reduced in type 1 diabetes.

The ends lost 7 bases at V and 7 bases at J; junction bases unmatched: 12. Germline V CDR1 and CDR2: LNHDA, SQIVND (reference sequence). The CDR3 loop spans 16 amino acids. Reverse transcribing all isolated RNA meant expressed TCRB transcripts were sequenced. Repertoires were generated with immunoSEQ multiplex PCR, while TCRdb's copy carries only in-frame clones and drops some. The table includes some 150,000 clones, more than 10% detected once. The TCR was taken from a man younger than 30 with type 1 diabetes. Material for sequencing was central memory CD4+ T cells from blood. This chain links TRBV19 with TRBJ2-1; 11 bases line up with TRBD2. The CDR3 here is CASTPTGTSGRNEQFF. The CDR3 DNA follows: TGTGCCAGTACCCCAACCGGGACTAGCGGCCGAAATGAGCAGTTCTTC. The full variable domain, its missing parts supplied by reference TRBV19 and TRBJ2-1, is DGGITQSPKYLFRKEGQNVTLSCEQNLNHDAMYWYRQDPGQGLRLIYYSQIVNDFQKGDIAEGYSVSREKKESFPLTVTSAQKNPTAFYLCASTPTGTSGRNEQFFGPGTRLTVL.